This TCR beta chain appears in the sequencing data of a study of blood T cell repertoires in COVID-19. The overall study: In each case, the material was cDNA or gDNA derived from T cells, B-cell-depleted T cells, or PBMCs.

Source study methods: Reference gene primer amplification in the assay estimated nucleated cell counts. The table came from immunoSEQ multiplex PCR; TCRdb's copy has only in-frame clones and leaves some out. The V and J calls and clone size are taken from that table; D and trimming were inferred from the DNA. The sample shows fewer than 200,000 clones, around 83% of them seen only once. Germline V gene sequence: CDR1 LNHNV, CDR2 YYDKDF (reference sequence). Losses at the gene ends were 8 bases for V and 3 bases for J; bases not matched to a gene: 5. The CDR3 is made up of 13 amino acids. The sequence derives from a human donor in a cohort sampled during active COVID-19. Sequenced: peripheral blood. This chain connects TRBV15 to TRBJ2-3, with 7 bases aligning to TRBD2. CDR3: CATRRGSTDTQYF. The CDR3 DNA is TGTGCCACCCGCCGCGGGAGTACAGATACGCAGTATTTT.